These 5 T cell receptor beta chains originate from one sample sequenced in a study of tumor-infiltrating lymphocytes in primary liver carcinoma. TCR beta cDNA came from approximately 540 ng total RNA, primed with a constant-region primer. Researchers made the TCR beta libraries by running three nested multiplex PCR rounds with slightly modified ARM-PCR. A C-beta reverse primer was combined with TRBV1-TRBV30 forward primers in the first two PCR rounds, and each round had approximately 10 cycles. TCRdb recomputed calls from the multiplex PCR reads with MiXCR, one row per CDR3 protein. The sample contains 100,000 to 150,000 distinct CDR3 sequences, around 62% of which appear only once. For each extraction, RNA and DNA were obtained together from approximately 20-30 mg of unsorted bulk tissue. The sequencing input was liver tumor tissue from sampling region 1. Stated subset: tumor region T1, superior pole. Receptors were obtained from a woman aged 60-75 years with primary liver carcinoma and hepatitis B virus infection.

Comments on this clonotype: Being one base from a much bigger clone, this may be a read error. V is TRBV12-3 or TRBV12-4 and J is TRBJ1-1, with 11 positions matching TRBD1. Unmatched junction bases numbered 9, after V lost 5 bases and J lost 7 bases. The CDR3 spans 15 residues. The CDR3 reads CASSPGTGGTIEAFF. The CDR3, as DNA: TGTGCCAGCAGTCCCGGGACAGGGGGTACCATTGAAGCTTTCTTT.

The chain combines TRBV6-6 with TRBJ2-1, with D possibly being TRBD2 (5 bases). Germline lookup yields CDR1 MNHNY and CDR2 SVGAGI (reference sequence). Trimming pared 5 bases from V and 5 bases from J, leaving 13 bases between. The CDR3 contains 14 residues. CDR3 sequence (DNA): TGTGCCAGCAGTCCTGACTATTGTGACAATGAGCAGTTCTTC. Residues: CASSPDYCDNEQFF.

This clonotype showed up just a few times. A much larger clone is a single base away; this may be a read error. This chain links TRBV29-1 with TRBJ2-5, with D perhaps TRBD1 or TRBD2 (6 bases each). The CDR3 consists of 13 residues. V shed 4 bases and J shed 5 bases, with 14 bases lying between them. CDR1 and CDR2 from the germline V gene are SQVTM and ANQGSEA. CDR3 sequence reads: CSVAGIGGETQYF. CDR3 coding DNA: TGCAGCGTTGCCGGGATAGGGGGGGAGACCCAGTACTTC.

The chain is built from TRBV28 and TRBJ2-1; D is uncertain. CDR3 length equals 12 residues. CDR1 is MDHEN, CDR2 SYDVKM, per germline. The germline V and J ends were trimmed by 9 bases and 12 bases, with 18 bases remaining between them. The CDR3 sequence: CASTPGFDGQFF. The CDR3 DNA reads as TGTGCCAGTACCCCAGGTTTCGATGGGCAGTTCTTC.

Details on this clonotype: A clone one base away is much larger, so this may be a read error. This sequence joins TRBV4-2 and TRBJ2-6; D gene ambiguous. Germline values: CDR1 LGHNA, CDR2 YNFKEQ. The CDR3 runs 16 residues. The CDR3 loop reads CTSSQDPVSGANVLTF. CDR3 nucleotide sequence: TGTACCAGCAGCCAAGATCCGGTTTCCGGGGCCAACGTCCTGACTTTC.